A single sample gave rise to the 24 T cell receptor beta chains below, sequenced in a study of regulatory T cells in long-lasting Graves disease. Time point reported: newly diagnosed GD, antithyroid drugs for less than 3 months. PBMCs provided the RNA from which the TCR library was made. HTBI primers from iRepertoire and Arm-PCR of CDR3 regions yielded the TCR beta libraries. TCRdb independently ran MiXCR on the multiplex PCR reads; one entry per CDR3 protein. Of approximately 560,000 distinct CDR3 sequences in the sample, more than 15% are singletons; the top ten hold around 11%. Separately, the same data were catalogued under a study of T cells in Graves' hyperthyroidism and ophthalmopathy.

The specimen was peripheral blood mononuclear cells (PBMCs), collected at new diagnosis, from a patient treated with antithyroid drugs. The receptors derive from a man between 18 and 29 years old with Graves disease.

This clonotype was seen at least ten times. This rearrangement joins TRBV13 to TRBJ2-7, with TRBD2 as a possible D gene (5 bases). Per the germline V gene, CDR1 is PRHDT and CDR2 is FYEKMQ (reference sequence). With 5 bases removed from V and 3 bases from J, the gap between germline ends came to 14 bases. This CDR3 comprises 14 residues. CDR3 region: CASSRRAAIYEQYF. The CDR3 bases are TGTGCCAGCAGCCGGAGAGCGGCTATCTACGAGCAGTACTTC.

This clonotype was found once. The genes are TRBV14 and TRBJ2-1; a weak D match, TRBD1 (6 bases). This CDR3 is 17 amino acids long. V lost 4 bases and J 4 bases, leaving 20 bases between the germline ends. Germline assignment: CDR1 SGHDN and CDR2 FVKESK. In DNA form, the CDR3 reads TGTGCCAGCAGCCCACAACAGGGTATACCACCGTACAATGAGCAGTTCTTC. Translating gives CASSPQQGIPPYNEQFF.

This clonotype appeared many times. The gene calls are TRBV5-1 and TRBJ1-1, with TRBD1 as a possible D gene (6 bases). The CDR3 sequence is 15 residues long. The germline V gene encodes CDR1 SGHRS and CDR2 YFSETQ. Trimming cost V 4 bases and J 4 bases, with 17 bases left between them. DNA for the CDR3: TGCGCCAGCAGCATACGGGGGGGCGAAATCACTGAAGCTTTCTTT. It codes for CASSIRGGEITEAFF.

This clonotype was observed at least ten times. The V and J genes are TRBV30 and TRBJ1-2; the match to TRBD1 covers 7 bases. The CDR3 is made up of 14 amino acids. Germline V gene sequence: CDR1 GTSNPN, CDR2 SVGIG (reference sequence). With 0 bases clipped from V and 2 bases from J, the junction kept 3 bases outside the gene matches. The CDR3 bases are TGTGCCTGGAGTGTAAACAGGGGAAACTATGGCTACACCTTC. It translates to CAWSVNRGNYGYTF.

This clonotype was seen only once. A read error likely explains this, since a far larger clone differs by one base. This sequence joins TRBV6-2 or TRBV6-3 and TRBJ2-1; the D gene is possibly TRBD2 (6 bases). The CDR3 loop spans 16 amino acids. V lost 2 bases and J 10 bases, leaving 21 bases between the germline ends. Germline lookup yields CDR1 MNHEY and CDR2 SVGEGT. Here the CDR3 DNA reads TGTGCCAGCAGTTACATAGCGGCGGGAATGGCCTACGAGCAGTTCTTC. Translation: CASSYIAAGMAYEQFF.

The chain joins TRBV27 to TRBJ1-4; D is unresolved. The V and J ends lost 8 bases and 3 bases respectively, with 13 bases between them. The CDR3 consists of 14 residues. Per the germline V gene, CDR1 is MNHEY and CDR2 is SMNVEV (reference sequence). Here the CDR3 DNA reads TGTGCCAGCGGGTTTTCGACCCCTAATGAAAAACTGTTTTTT. Residues: CASGFSTPNEKLFF.

V is TRBV5-8 and J is TRBJ1-1; no firm D call. Trimming pared 3 bases from V and 0 bases from J, leaving 12 bases between. Germline-derived CDR1 and CDR2 are SGHTS and YDEGEE. This CDR3 contains 15 residues. The CDR3 here is CASSSERALNTEAFF. The CDR3 DNA reads TGTGCCAGCAGCTCGGAAAGGGCTCTGAACACTGAAGCTTTCTTT.

V and J are TRBV5-6 and TRBJ1-5; D possibly corresponds to TRBD1 (6 bases). Trimming took 1 base from V and 4 from J, leaving 12 bases between them. There are 15 residues in the CDR3. The germline CDR1 and CDR2 sequences are SGHDT and YYEEEE. CDR3 sequence (DNA): TGTGCCAGCAGCTTGCGAGGGGGTTCGAATCAGCCCCAGCATTTT. Its protein is CASSLRGGSNQPQHF.

The chain combines TRBV6-2 or TRBV6-3 with TRBJ2-5; TRBD2 matches at 11 bases. The trim removed 0 bases at V and 5 bases at J, leaving 8 bases unmatched. This CDR3 has 17 amino acids. In germline, CDR1 is MNHEY, CDR2 SVGEGT. CDR3 region: CASSYSSSGRAVETQYF. The CDR3 DNA reads TGTGCCAGCAGTTACTCGAGTAGCGGGAGGGCCGTGGAGACCCAGTACTTC.

In this sample, this clonotype turned up a few times. The DNA for the CDR3 is TGTGCCAGCAGCGTGGGGAGCCTGAAAAACATTCAGTACTTC. Its protein product is CASSVGSLKNIQYF. This chain joins TRBV9 and TRBJ2-4; D perhaps matches TRBD2 (5 bases). This CDR3 contains 14 residues. V was clipped by 2 bases and J by 4 bases, with 10 bases between them. The V gene's germline CDR1 is SGDLS and CDR2 YYNGEE.

Regarding this clonotype: This likely came from a read error, as a far larger clone is one base away. CDR3 residues: CASSLYSSGRLHSYNEQYF. The CDR3 nucleotides are TGTGCCAGCAGCTTATACTCTAGCGGGAGGCTACATTCCTACAATGAGCAGTACTTC. The chain uses TRBV7-3 and TRBJ2-7; TRBD2 aligns across 11 bases. CDR1 is SGHTA, CDR2 FQGTGA, per germline. V lost 2 bases and J lost 7; bases outside the gene matches: 19. This CDR3 is built from 19 residues.

There are a few counts of this clonotype. The chain combines TRBV9 with TRBJ2-7; TRBD2 agrees at 9 bases. Germline V lookup: CDR1 SGDLS, CDR2 YYNGEE. Losses at the gene ends were 3 bases for V and 0 bases for J; bases not matched to a gene: 4. The CDR3 contains 15 residues. This CDR3 is CASSETSGSSYEQYF. CDR3 in DNA: TGTGCCAGCAGCGAGACTAGCGGATCCTCCTACGAGCAGTACTTC.

This clonotype has at least ten counts. The CDR3 DNA reads as TGTGCCAGCAGTTCGGACAGGGGGTACGAGCAGTACTTC. This codes for CASSSDRGYEQYF. This sequence joins TRBV11-3 and TRBJ2-7; 10 bases are a match to TRBD1. The CDR3 is 13 amino acids. With V trimmed by 6 bases and J by 4 bases, 3 bases remained unmatched. CDR1 and CDR2 (germline): SGHNT, YENEEA.

This clonotype was counted a few times. A much more abundant neighbour one base away suggests this may be a read error. The chain links TRBV11-2 to TRBJ2-1, with D unresolved. This CDR3 has 14 residues. The germline gives CDR1 SGHAT, CDR2 FQNNGV. V was clipped by 1 base and J by 4 bases, with 8 bases between them. As DNA, the CDR3 is TGTGCCAGCAGCTTAGTGGGCTATTACAATGAGCAGTTCTTC. Its protein product is CASSLVGYYNEQFF.

This clonotype has only a few counts. The genes are TRBV12-3 or TRBV12-4 and TRBJ2-1, with D maybe TRBD2 (6 bases). CDR3 size: 14 residues. The V end lost 6 bases, the J end lost 2 bases, and 11 bases lay between the germline ends. The CDR3 region is CASRPVAAYNEQFF. The CDR3 DNA reads as TGTGCCAGCAGGCCGGTAGCGGCCTACAATGAGCAGTTCTTC.

Turning to this clonotype: Possible read error: a much larger clone is one base away. The gene calls are TRBV3-1 and TRBJ2-7; the match to TRBD2 covers 8 bases. The CDR3 sequence is 17 residues long. Germline V gene lookup returns CDR1 LGHDT and CDR2 YNNKEL (reference sequence). Trimming removed 2 bases from V and 7 bases from J; junction bases left unmatched: 16. The CDR3 spells CASSQRITGGPNDEQYF. In nucleotides, the CDR3 is TGTGCCAGCAGCCAAAGGATCACGGGAGGGCCAAACGATGAGCAGTACTTC.

In this sample, this clonotype turned up a few times. CDR3 sequence reads: CASSSDNSGANVLTF. The CDR3 DNA follows: TGTGCCAGCAGCTCCGACAACTCTGGGGCCAACGTCCTGACTTTC. The V and J genes are TRBV11-2 and TRBJ2-6; D is unclear. The CDR3 runs to 15 residues. The germline V gene encodes CDR1 SGHAT and CDR2 FQNNGV. Between the trimmed V and J ends, which lost 4 bases and 0 bases, there was a span of 7 bases.

This clonotype was observed at least ten times. The chain links TRBV27 to TRBJ2-7; D might be TRBD1 (5 bases). From germline, CDR1 is MNHEY and CDR2 SMNVEV (reference sequence). V was shortened by 0 bases and J by 6 bases, with 15 bases between the two germline ends. CDR3 size: 15 residues. CDR3 region: CASSLSTRAFLEQYF. The CDR3 DNA is TGTGCCAGCAGTTTATCAACCAGGGCGTTTCTCGAGCAGTACTTC.

This clonotype was detected only a few times. This chain links TRBV3-1 with TRBJ2-7; D unclear. Trimming pared 2 bases from V and 0 bases from J, leaving 11 bases between. The CDR3 covers 15 residues. Looked up from germline, CDR1 is LGHDT and CDR2 is YNNKEL (reference sequence). This CDR3 reads CASSQRPTASYEQYF. The CDR3 bases are TGTGCCAGCAGCCAACGTCCCACAGCCTCCTACGAGCAGTACTTC.

This clonotype was recorded only once. A much larger clone sits a single nucleotide away, making a read error possible. The gene calls are TRBV6-4 and TRBJ2-1; TRBD1 or TRBD2 may be the D gene (5 bases each). V lost 3 bases and J 13 bases, leaving 19 bases between the germline ends. The germline V gene has CDR1 MRHNA and CDR2 SNTAGT. CDR3 length: 14 residues. The CDR3 is CASSENPGPETQFF. The CDR3 nucleotides read TGTGCCAGCAGTGAAAACCCGGGGCCGGAGACCCAGTTCTTC.

This clonotype has more than one count but fewer than ten. This sequence joins TRBV9 and TRBJ2-5; D gene unclear. CDR3 length: 15 residues. Germline V gene lookup returns CDR1 SGDLS and CDR2 YYNGEE. The V gene lost 3 bases and the J gene lost 4 bases, with 16 bases spanning the gap. Here the CDR3 reads CASSAQASTPETQYF. The CDR3 DNA is TGTGCCAGCAGCGCGCAGGCTTCCACTCCAGAGACCCAGTACTTC.

This clonotype was detected only a few times. As DNA, the CDR3 is TGTGCCAGCAGTTCTTTCCCTTCTGGGGCCAACGTCCTGACTTTC. This codes for CASSSFPSGANVLTF. The gene calls are TRBV6-5 and TRBJ2-6, with D unclear. Germline loops: CDR1 MNHEY, CDR2 SVGAGI. Trimming took off 4 bases at V and 1 base at J, with 8 bases between the two ends. This CDR3 has 15 residues.

For this clonotype: This may be a read error, as it is one base from a much larger clone. V and J are TRBV25-1 and TRBJ2-1, with unresolved D. V gave up 1 base and J gave up 7 bases, with 5 bases separating them. CDR3 length equals 12 residues. CDR1 is MGHDK and CDR2 is SYGVNS in the germline V gene. DNA of the CDR3: TGTGCCAGCAGTGAATTCGGGAATGAGCAGTTCTTC. Protein product: CASSEFGNEQFF.

This clonotype came up a few times. The chain is built from TRBV5-6 and TRBJ1-6, with 8 bases fitting TRBD1. J was trimmed by 9 bases and V by 4 bases; bases with no gene match: 6. Germline V lookup: CDR1 SGHDT, CDR2 YYEEEE. The length of the CDR3 is 14 residues. CDR3 in amino acids: CASSPDRAGSPLHF. Written as DNA, the CDR3 is TGTGCCAGCAGCCCGGACAGGGCAGGTTCACCCCTCCACTTT. Full variable domain (missing parts from reference TRBV5-6 and TRBJ1-6): DAGVTQSPTHLIKTRGQQVTLRCSPKSGHDTVSWYQQALGQGPQFIFQYYEEEERQRGNFPDRFSGHQFPNYSSELNVNALLLGDSALYLCASSPDRAGSPLHFGNGTRLTVT.